Following are 28 T cell receptor beta chains from one sample sequenced in a study of blood T cell repertoires in COVID-19. TCRdb's copy holds only in-frame clones and misses some; the assay was immunoSEQ multiplex PCR. The repertoire holds 300,000 to 400,000 clones, with approximately 87% as singletons. Sequenced sample: PBMCs or T cells enriched from blood (not recorded which). All receptors come from a woman younger than 45 with acute COVID-19.

This clone turned up a few times. This chain connects TRBV14 to TRBJ2-1; 10 bases fit TRBD1. CDR1 and CDR2 from the germline V gene are SGHDN and FVKESK. J gave up 8 bases and V 5 bases, and 9 bases lay outside the gene matches. The CDR3 is 15 amino acids. The CDR3 protein is CASSGVGQGRYEQFF. DNA for the CDR3: TGTGCCAGCAGCGGGGTGGGACAGGGGAGGTATGAGCAGTTCTTC.

Notes on this clone: This sample also contains other DNA sequences that code for the same CDR3. The chain employs TRBV12-3 or TRBV12-4 and TRBJ2-1; no definite D call. CDR3 length: 12 amino acids. V dropped 5 bases and J dropped 4 bases, with 6 bases sitting between them. Written as DNA, the CDR3 is TGTGCCAGCAGTCACAGTTACAATGAGCAGTTCTTC. Amino acid sequence: CASSHSYNEQFF.

This chain connects TRBV2 to TRBJ1-5; TRBD1 might be the D (5 bases). Germline V gene data show CDR1 as SNHLY and CDR2 as FYNNEI. Trimming removed 6 bases from V and 3 bases from J, with 15 bases in between. CDR3 length equals 15 residues. CDR3 DNA sequence: TGTGCCAGCAGCGCGGGGCCCAAGGCCAATCAGCCCCAGCATTTT. Residues: CASSAGPKANQPQHF.

The gene calls are TRBV6-5 and TRBJ1-2; TRBD1 matches at 11 bases. The CDR3 length is 16 residues. The germline gives CDR1 MNHEY, CDR2 SVGAGI. Trimming cost V 2 bases and J 6 bases; bases outside gene matches: 8. The CDR3 spells CASSYGQGANMDGYTF. The CDR3 coding sequence is TGTGCCAGCAGTTACGGACAGGGGGCGAATATGGATGGCTACACCTTC.

The chain joins TRBV7-3 to TRBJ2-3; possibly TRBD1 for D (5 bases). This CDR3 spans 13 amino acids. CDR1 SGHTA and CDR2 FQGTGA come from the germline V gene. V lost 5 bases to trimming and J lost 5 bases, with 11 bases between them. For the CDR3, the DNA is TGTGCCAGCAGCGCCAGGGTTGAAGATACGCAGTATTTT. This codes for CASSARVEDTQYF.

The chain joins TRBV28 to TRBJ2-1, with 15 bases aligning to TRBD2. Germline CDR1 MDHEN, CDR2 SYDVKM. The length of the CDR3 is 15 residues. The V and J ends lost 6 bases and 6 bases, in that order; junction bases with no gene match: 3. The CDR3 DNA is TGTGCCAGCAGCCGGACTAGCGGGGGGGGCAATGAGCAGTTCTTC. Translated, it gives CASSRTSGGGNEQFF.

This sequence joins TRBV3-1 (or the pseudogene TRBV3-2) and TRBJ1-4, with D tentatively TRBD1 (5 bases). Germline CDR1 reads LGHDT; CDR2 reads YNNKEL (reference sequence). Trimming left V 2 bases short and J 8 bases short, with 12 bases between. This CDR3 is built from 14 residues. CDR3 in amino acids: CASSQTGTVEKLFF. In DNA, the CDR3 is TGTGCCAGCAGCCAAACCGGGACTGTGGAAAAACTGTTTTTT.

The gene calls are TRBV12-3 or TRBV12-4 and TRBJ1-3, with D perhaps TRBD1 (5 bases). V gave up 2 bases and J gave up 16 bases, with 12 bases separating them. The CDR3 consists of 11 residues. The CDR3 DNA reads as TGTGCCAGCAGTTTAATGGGGCTGGGGTATTTT. This translates into CASSLMGLGYF.

The chain carries TRBV14 and TRBJ2-3; 8 bases fit TRBD2. Germline V gives CDR1 SGHDN, CDR2 FVKESK. The CDR3 runs to 15 residues. V lost 1 base and J lost 6; bases outside the gene matches: 6. CDR3 coding DNA: TGTGCCAGCAGCCAAGTCAGCGGGGGACTGGATACGCAGTATTTT. It is translated as CASSQVSGGLDTQYF.

This clone was observed a single time. This sequence joins TRBV5-6 and TRBJ2-2, with 7 bases identical to TRBD1. The CDR3 runs 17 residues. Germline loops: CDR1 SGHDT, CDR2 YYEEEE. V lost 1 base, J lost 4 bases, and 10 bases stayed unmatched. The CDR3 coding sequence is TGTGCCAGCAGCTTGTTTTTTGGGCAGGGGGTCACCGGGGAGCTGTTTTTT. Amino acids: CASSLFFGQGVTGELFF.

This chain uses TRBV2 with TRBJ1-1, with TRBD1 as a possible D gene (6 bases). The CDR3 consists of 15 residues. The V gene's germline CDR1 is SNHLY and CDR2 FYNNEI. Trimming cost V 6 bases and J 4 bases, with 18 bases left between them. The DNA of the CDR3 is TGTGCCAGCAGACAACAGCAGGGGCTCGGCACTGAAGCTTTCTTT. As protein: CASRQQQGLGTEAFF.

The rearrangement joins TRBV7-3 to TRBJ1-6, with unresolved D. The length of the CDR3 is 15 residues. Trimming stripped 4 bases from V and 0 bases from J, with 7 bases between. Germline V lookup: CDR1 SGHTA, CDR2 FQGTGA. The CDR3 DNA sequence: TGTGCCAGCAGCTGGGGAGGCTCCTATAATTCACCCCTCCACTTT. Amino acids: CASSWGGSYNSPLHF. Combining the CDR3 with reference TRBV7-3 and TRBJ1-6 gives the whole variable domain GAGVSQTPSNKVTEKGKYVELRCDPISGHTALYWYRQSLGQGPEFLIYFQGTGAADDSGLPNDRFFAVRPEGSVSTLKIQRTERGDSAVYLCASSWGGSYNSPLHFGNGTRLTVT.

This clone was seen a handful of times. The chain has TRBV11-3 and TRBJ2-1; 8 nucleotides align to TRBD2. There are 15 residues in the CDR3. Germline V gene lookup returns CDR1 SGHNT and CDR2 YENEEA. V lost 4 bases to trimming and J lost 3 bases; unmatched junction nucleotides: 5. The CDR3 loop is CASSSSGLYYNEQFF. DNA of the CDR3: TGTGCCAGCAGCTCTAGCGGGCTTTACTACAATGAGCAGTTCTTC.

This chain joins TRBV12-3 or TRBV12-4 and TRBJ2-1, with unresolved D. V gave up 10 bases and J gave up 2 bases, with 12 bases separating them. This CDR3 comprises 13 residues. The chain's CDR3 is CATSVSPYNEQFF. The DNA of the CDR3 is TGTGCCACCTCTGTGAGCCCCTACAATGAGCAGTTCTTC.

The chain recombines TRBV6-5 with TRBJ1-3, with D possibly being TRBD1 (6 bases). Germline V gene sequence: CDR1 MNHEY, CDR2 SVGAGI. The CDR3 is made up of 15 amino acids. V was pared by 11 bases and J by 1 base, with 18 bases between. CDR3 in amino acids: CASKDPGVSGNTIYF. CDR3 nucleotide sequence: TGTGCCTCCAAAGACCCAGGGGTATCTGGAAACACCATATATTTT.

The chain links TRBV7-9 to TRBJ2-6; 8 bases are shared with TRBD1. V lost 4 bases to trimming and J lost 2 bases; unmatched junction nucleotides: 7. The CDR3 has 17 amino acids. CDR1 SEHNR and CDR2 FQNEAQ come from the germline V gene (reference sequence). The CDR3 DNA reads as TGTGCCAGCAGCTCGGGTTACAGGGGGACTGGGGCCAACGTCCTGACTTTC. It encodes CASSSGYRGTGANVLTF. Using reference TRBV7-9 and TRBJ2-6 for the parts outside the CDR3, the full variable domain is DTGVSQNPRHKITKRGQNVTFRCDPISEHNRLYWYRQTLGQGPEFLTYFQNEAQLEKSRLLSDRFSAERPKGSFSTLEIQRTEQGDSAMYLCASSSGYRGTGANVLTFGAGSRLTVL.

The chain is built from TRBV24-1 and TRBJ2-1; 10 bases agree with TRBD2. This CDR3 has 15 amino acids. Looked up from germline, CDR1 is KGHDR and CDR2 is SFDVKD. V shed 0 bases and J 6 bases; nucleotides not matched to a gene: 1. The CDR3 spells CATSDLSGGANEQFF. The CDR3 region has the DNA TGTGCCACCAGTGATTTGAGCGGGGGGGCCAATGAGCAGTTCTTC.

This chain joins TRBV2 and TRBJ1-3; 7 bases line up with TRBD1. V shed 8 bases, J shed 3 bases, and the junction held 4 bases outside the gene matches. The CDR3 loop spans 13 amino acids. Germline V gives CDR1 SNHLY, CDR2 FYNNEI. This CDR3 reads CASGGTVGNTIYF. The CDR3 DNA reads TGTGCCAGCGGGGGGACAGTTGGAAACACCATATATTTT.

The CDR3 DNA reads as TGTGCCAGCAGAGGACAGCATAACTATGGCTACACCTTC. Its protein is CASRGQHNYGYTF. The rearrangement uses TRBV6-5 and TRBJ1-2; possible D gene TRBD1, 6 bases. CDR3 length equals 13 residues. Trimming took off 6 bases at V and 1 base at J, with 9 bases between the two ends. Germline-derived CDR1 and CDR2 are MNHEY and SVGAGI.

The chain employs TRBV5-1 and TRBJ2-1; possible D gene TRBD1, 6 bases. The CDR3 is made up of 15 amino acids. Germline V gene sequence: CDR1 SGHRS, CDR2 YFSETQ. Deletions cut 0 bases from V and 6 bases from J, with 13 bases between. The chain's CDR3 is CASSLDGDTFNEQFF. CDR3 in DNA: TGCGCCAGCAGCTTGGACGGGGACACCTTCAATGAGCAGTTCTTC.

The table lists this clone with a few counts. The V and J genes are TRBV3-1 (or the pseudogene TRBV3-2) and TRBJ1-2; D might be TRBD1 (5 bases). V was trimmed by 0 bases and J by 5 bases, leaving 7 bases between them. The CDR3 length is 13 residues. In germline, CDR1 is LGHDT, CDR2 YNNKEL (reference sequence). CDR3 amino acids: CASSQEGAYGYTF. CDR3 coding DNA: TGTGCCAGCAGCCAAGAAGGGGCGTATGGCTACACCTTC.

The rearrangement uses TRBV7-2 and TRBJ1-2; possibly TRBD1 for D (5 bases). The V end was cut by 6 bases, the J end by 2 bases, with 13 bases between. CDR3 size: 14 residues. Germline V gives CDR1 SGHTA, CDR2 FQGNSA. The CDR3 coding sequence is TGTGCCAGCAGATTGCCTCAGGGAAACTATGGCTACACCTTC. Translating it yields CASRLPQGNYGYTF.

This clone was observed once. The genes are TRBV28 and TRBJ1-3; tentative D call: TRBD1 (6 bases). There are 15 residues in the CDR3. CDR1 and CDR2 (germline): MDHEN, SYDVKM. Trimming shortened V by 6 bases and J by 12 bases, and 24 bases separated the two germline ends. The chain's CDR3 is CASSPPRDMGVRIYF. Here the CDR3 DNA reads TGTGCCAGCAGCCCCCCCCGGGACATGGGAGTCCGCATATATTTT.

CDR3 loop: CASSPQFQGASYEQYF. As DNA, the CDR3 is TGCGCCAGCAGCCCCCAATTTCAAGGGGCTTCGTACGAGCAGTACTTC. The chain joins TRBV5-1 to TRBJ2-7, with D possibly being TRBD1 (5 bases). The V gene lost 4 bases and the J gene lost 4 bases, with 21 bases spanning the gap. CDR1 is SGHRS, CDR2 YFSETQ, per germline. The CDR3 consists of 16 residues.

This chain connects TRBV5-1 to TRBJ2-5; 8 positions match TRBD2. CDR1 is SGHRS, CDR2 YFSETQ, per germline. V was clipped by 4 bases and J by 5 bases; unmatched bases: 22. The CDR3 runs 19 residues. CDR3 loop: CASSPGGQAVSGRTETQYF. In DNA, the CDR3 is TGCGCCAGCAGCCCGGGGGGGCAGGCTGTTTCGGGGAGAACGGAGACCCAGTACTTC.

The J gene is TRBJ1-5, the V gene TRBV6-5; TRBD1 matches at 7 bases. This CDR3 region has 12 residues. The V gene's germline CDR1 is MNHEY and CDR2 SVGAGI. The V gene end was trimmed by 5 bases and the J gene end by 7 bases; junction bases not matched to a gene: 2. The CDR3 nucleotides are TGTGCCAGCAGTACGACAGGGCAGCCCCAGCATTTT. It translates to CASSTTGQPQHF.

This chain uses TRBV19 with TRBJ2-7, with TRBD1 identical over 10 bases. The CDR3 length is 15 residues. Germline-derived CDR1 and CDR2 are LNHDA and SQIVND (reference sequence). V lost 5 bases to trimming and J lost 2 bases; unmatched junction nucleotides: 6. The CDR3 sequence: CASSLGTGVTYEQYF. DNA of the CDR3: TGTGCCAGTAGTTTGGGGACAGGGGTTACCTACGAGCAGTACTTC.

The rearrangement joins TRBV2 to TRBJ2-7; TRBD2 is a possible D gene (6 bases). CDR1 and CDR2 from the germline V gene are SNHLY and FYNNEI. V shed 6 bases and J shed 2 bases, with 17 bases lying between them. This CDR3 is built from 15 residues. Here the CDR3 reads CASSPLAGRAYEQYF. The CDR3 nucleotides are TGTGCCAGCAGCCCTCTCGCGGGGCGGGCCTACGAGCAGTACTTC.